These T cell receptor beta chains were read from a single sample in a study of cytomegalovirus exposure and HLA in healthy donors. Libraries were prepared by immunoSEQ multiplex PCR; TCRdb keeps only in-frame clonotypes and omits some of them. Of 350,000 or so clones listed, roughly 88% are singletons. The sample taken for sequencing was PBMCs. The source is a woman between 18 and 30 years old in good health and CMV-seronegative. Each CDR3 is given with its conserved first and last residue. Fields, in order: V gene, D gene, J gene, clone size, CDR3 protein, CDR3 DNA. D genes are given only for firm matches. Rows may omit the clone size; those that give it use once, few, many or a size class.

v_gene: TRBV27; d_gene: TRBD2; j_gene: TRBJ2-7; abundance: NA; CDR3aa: CASSLYRGGSYEQYF; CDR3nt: TGTGCCAGCAGTTTATACCGGGGGGGATCCTACGAGCAGTACTTC
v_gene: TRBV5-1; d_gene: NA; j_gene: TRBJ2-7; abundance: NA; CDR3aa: CASSLAGVTVGEQYF; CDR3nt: TGCGCCAGCAGCTTGGCGGGGGTCACCGTCGGCGAGCAGTACTTC
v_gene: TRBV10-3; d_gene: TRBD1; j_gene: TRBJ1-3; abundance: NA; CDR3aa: CAISGTGANTIYF; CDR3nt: TGTGCCATCAGCGGGACAGGAGCTAACACCATATATTTT
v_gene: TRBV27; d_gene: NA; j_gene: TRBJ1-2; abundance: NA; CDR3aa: CASSLTQDYGYTF; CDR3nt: TGTGCCAGCAGTTTAACACAGGACTATGGCTACACCTTC
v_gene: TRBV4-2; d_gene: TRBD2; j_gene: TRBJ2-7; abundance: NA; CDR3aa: CASRDPGLEVYEQYF; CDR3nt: TGTGCCAGCCGGGACCCGGGACTAGAGGTCTACGAGCAGTACTTC
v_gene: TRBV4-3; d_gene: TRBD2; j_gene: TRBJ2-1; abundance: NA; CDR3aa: CASSPLTSGAEGNEQFF; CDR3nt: TGCGCCAGCAGCCCGTTGACTAGCGGCGCAGAGGGCAATGAGCAGTTCTTC
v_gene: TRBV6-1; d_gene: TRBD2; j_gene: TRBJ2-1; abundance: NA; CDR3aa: CASDTSGSYNEQFF; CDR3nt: TGTGCCAGCGATACTAGCGGGTCTTACAATGAGCAGTTCTTC
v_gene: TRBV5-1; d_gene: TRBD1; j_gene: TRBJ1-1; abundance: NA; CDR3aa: CASSPQGLTEAFF; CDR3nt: TGCGCCAGCAGCCCACAGGGGCTCACTGAAGCTTTCTTT
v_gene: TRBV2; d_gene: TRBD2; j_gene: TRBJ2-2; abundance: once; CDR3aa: CASGGLATTGELFF; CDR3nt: TGTGCCAGCGGGGGACTAGCGACCACCGGGGAGCTGTTTTTT
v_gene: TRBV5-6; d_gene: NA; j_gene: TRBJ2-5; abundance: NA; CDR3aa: CASSLNGIPETQYF; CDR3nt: TGTGCCAGCAGCTTGAACGGGATCCCAGAGACCCAGTACTTC
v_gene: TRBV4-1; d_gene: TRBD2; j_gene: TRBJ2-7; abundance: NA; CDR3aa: CASSQLAGGPNEQYF; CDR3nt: TGCGCCAGCAGCCAGCTAGCGGGAGGGCCGAACGAGCAGTACTTC
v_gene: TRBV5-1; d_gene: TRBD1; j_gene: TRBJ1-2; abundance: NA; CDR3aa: CASSPDPGTENGYTF; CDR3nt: TGCGCCAGCAGCCCGGACCCCGGGACAGAGAATGGCTACACCTTC
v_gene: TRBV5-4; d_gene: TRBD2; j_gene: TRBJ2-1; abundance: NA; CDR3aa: CASSSGGTSGAHNEQFF; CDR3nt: TGTGCCAGCAGCTCCGGAGGGACTAGCGGGGCCCACAATGAGCAGTTCTTC
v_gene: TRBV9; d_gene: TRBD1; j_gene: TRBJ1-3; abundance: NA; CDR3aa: CASSQDPGGTGNTIYF; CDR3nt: TGTGCCAGCAGCCAAGACCCAGGGGGCACTGGAAACACCATATATTTT
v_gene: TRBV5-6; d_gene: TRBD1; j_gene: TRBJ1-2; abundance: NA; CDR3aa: CASSSSLTGGSFYGYTF; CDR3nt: TGTGCCAGCAGCTCATCACTCACAGGGGGTTCTTTCTATGGCTACACCTTC
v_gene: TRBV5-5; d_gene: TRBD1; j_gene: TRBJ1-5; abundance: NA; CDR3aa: CASSGGTGSNQPQHF; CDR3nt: TGTGCCAGCAGCGGCGGGACAGGGAGCAATCAGCCCCAGCATTTT
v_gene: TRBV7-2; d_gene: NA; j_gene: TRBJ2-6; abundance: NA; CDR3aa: CASSPLGANVLTF; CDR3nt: TGTGCCAGCAGCCCACTTGGGGCCAACGTCCTGACTTTC
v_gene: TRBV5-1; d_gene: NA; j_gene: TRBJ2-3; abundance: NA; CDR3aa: CASSFEDRGTDTQYF; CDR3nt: TGCGCCAGCAGCTTCGAGGACAGAGGCACAGATACGCAGTATTTT
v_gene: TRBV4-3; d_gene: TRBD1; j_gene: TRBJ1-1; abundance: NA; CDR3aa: CASGGQGVTEAFF; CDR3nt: TGCGCCAGCGGCGGACAGGGAGTGACTGAAGCTTTCTTT
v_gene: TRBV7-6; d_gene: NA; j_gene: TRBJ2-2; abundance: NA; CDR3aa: CASSPGHGNTGELFF; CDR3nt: TGTGCCAGCAGCCCGGGACATGGGAACACCGGGGAGCTGTTTTTT
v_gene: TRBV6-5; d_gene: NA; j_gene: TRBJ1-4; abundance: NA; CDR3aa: CASSRVGNEKLFF; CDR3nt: TGTGCCAGCAGTCGGGTGGGTAATGAAAAACTGTTTTTT
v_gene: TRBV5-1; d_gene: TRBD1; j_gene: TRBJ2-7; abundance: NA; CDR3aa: CASSSGQGAGYEQYF; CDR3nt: TGCGCCAGCAGTTCTGGACAGGGGGCCGGGTACGAGCAGTACTTC
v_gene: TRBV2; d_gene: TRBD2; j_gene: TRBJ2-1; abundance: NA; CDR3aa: CASRHRTSGIGNEQFF; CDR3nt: TGTGCCAGCAGACACAGGACTAGCGGGATAGGCAATGAGCAGTTCTTC
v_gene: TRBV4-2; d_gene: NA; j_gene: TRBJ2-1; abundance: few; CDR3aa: CASKRGHSNNEQFF; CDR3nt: TGTGCCAGCAAACGGGGACACAGCAACAATGAGCAGTTCTTC
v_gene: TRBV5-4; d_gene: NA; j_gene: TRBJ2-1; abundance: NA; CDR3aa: CASREPGSARGEQFF; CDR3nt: TGTGCCAGCAGGGAGCCGGGCTCGGCCAGGGGTGAGCAGTTCTTC
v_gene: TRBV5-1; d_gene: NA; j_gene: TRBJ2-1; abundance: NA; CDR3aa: CASSLDLFVGRMFF; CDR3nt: TGCGCCAGCAGCTTGGATCTGTTCGTAGGGAGGATGTTCTTC
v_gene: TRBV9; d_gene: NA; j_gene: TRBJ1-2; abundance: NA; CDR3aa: CASSVGPGGANYGYTF; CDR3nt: TGTGCCAGCAGCGTAGGGCCCGGGGGGGCTAACTATGGCTACACCTTC
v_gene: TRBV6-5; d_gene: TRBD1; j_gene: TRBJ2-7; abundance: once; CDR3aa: CASSYRDRGGEQYF; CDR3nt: TGTGCCAGCAGTTACAGGGACAGAGGCGGGGAGCAGTACTTC
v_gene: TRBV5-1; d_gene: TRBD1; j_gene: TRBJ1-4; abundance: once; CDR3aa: CASSADRGTEKLFF; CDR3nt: TGCGCCAGCAGCGCGGACAGGGGAACTGAAAAACTGTTTTTT
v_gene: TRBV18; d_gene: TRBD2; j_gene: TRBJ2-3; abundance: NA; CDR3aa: CASSPAGLGATDTQYF; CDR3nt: TGTGCCAGCTCACCGGCGGGACTAGGCGCTACAGATACGCAGTATTTT
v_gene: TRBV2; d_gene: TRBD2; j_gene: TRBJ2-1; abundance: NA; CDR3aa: CASSVLAGGPYEQFF; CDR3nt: TGTGCCAGCAGTGTGCTAGCGGGAGGGCCCTATGAGCAGTTCTTC
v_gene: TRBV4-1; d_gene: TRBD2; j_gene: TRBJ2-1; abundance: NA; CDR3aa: CASSQDRAGGLAEQFF; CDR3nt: TGCGCCAGCAGCCAAGATCGGGCGGGAGGCTTAGCTGAGCAGTTCTTC
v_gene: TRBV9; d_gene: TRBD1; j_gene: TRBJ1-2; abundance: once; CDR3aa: CASSVGDSLPVYGYTF; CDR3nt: TGTGCCAGCAGCGTAGGGGACAGCCTCCCTGTCTATGGCTACACCTTC
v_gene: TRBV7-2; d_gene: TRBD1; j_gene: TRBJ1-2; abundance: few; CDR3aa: CASSVRQGQGYTF; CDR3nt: TGTGCCAGCAGCGTCCGACAGGGCCAGGGCTACACCTTC
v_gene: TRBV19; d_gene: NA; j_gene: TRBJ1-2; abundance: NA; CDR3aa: CASKAGGQYYGYTF; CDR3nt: TGTGCCAGTAAGGCGGGTGGACAGTACTATGGCTACACCTTC
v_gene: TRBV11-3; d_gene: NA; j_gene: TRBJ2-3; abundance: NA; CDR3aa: CASSVPSTDTQYF; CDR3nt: TGTGCCAGCAGCGTCCCTAGCACAGATACGCAGTATTTT
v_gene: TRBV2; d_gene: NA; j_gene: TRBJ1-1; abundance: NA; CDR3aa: CASSERQPGAFMNTEAFF; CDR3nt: TGTGCCAGCAGTGAAAGGCAGCCAGGGGCGTTTATGAACACTGAAGCTTTCTTT
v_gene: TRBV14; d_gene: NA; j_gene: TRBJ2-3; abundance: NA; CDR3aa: CASSRALDTQYF; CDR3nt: TGTGCCAGCAGCCGAGCGCTGGATACGCAGTATTTT
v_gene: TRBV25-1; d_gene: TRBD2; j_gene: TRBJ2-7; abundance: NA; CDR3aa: CASSDSGRAYEQYF; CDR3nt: TGTGCCAGCAGTGATTCCGGGAGGGCCTACGAGCAGTACTTC
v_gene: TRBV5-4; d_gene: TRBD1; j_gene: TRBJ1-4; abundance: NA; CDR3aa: CASSRGQPNEKLFF; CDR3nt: TGTGCCAGCAGCCGGGGACAGCCTAATGAAAAACTGTTTTTT
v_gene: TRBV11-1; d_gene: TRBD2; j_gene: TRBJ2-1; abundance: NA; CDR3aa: CASSRLAGGPYNEQFF; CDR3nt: TGTGCCAGCAGCCGACTAGCGGGAGGGCCATACAATGAGCAGTTCTTC